This TCR beta chain was identified in a study of shared clonotypes between healthy human individuals (dated by TCRdb to the early 2020s). Background for the entire study: The cohort comprised a couple of women and a few men aged 18 to 49 years. Per donor, three plates each were used for CD4 naive and CD4 memory, two for CD8 naive, and one for CD8 memory. Leukapheresis yielded between about 0.8 and 9.5 billion PBMCs per donor. To estimate repertoire size and how much clonotype sharing occurs between individuals, the study deeply sequenced the blood TCR repertoires of five healthy adults. Different laboratories and diverse techniques were used to prepare libraries and sequence TCR repertoires, to increase sequencing depth and limit assay-specific biases. What the work shows at the level of the full study, not this receptor alone: Sampling was limited to blood, and TCR repertoires in tissue likely differ from TCR repertoires in blood. Compared with non-shared clonotypes, the clonotypes found in all four sorted-subset donors had higher generation probabilities. About 4.5% of naive CD4, around 3.6% of naive CD8, approximately 2% of memory CD4, and 0.4% of memory CD8 clonotypes were shared across several donors. Even with the large sequencing depth, rarefaction of the sorted-subset datasets indicated that sequencing was incomplete. Pairwise subsampling led to the expectation that sequencing depth would affect the degree of clonotype sharing among donors. The small number of donors limited the genetic and exposure-history diversity represented. Naive subsets generally had larger estimated clonotype richness than memory subsets did.

Based on the germline V gene, the CDR1 and CDR2 sequences are MNHNS and SASEGT. The cysteine opens and the phenylalanine closes a CDR3 of 14 amino acids. The kept DNA is CDR3 alone, 42 bases in frame from the first base. The V end loses 7 bases and the J end loses 6 bases, and a stretch of 16 bases separates them. The donors were healthy, HIV-negative adults who had no recently reported acute infections or vaccinations. Only Caucasian adults living in Nashville, Tennessee, USA were represented among the donors. CD4+ T cells were enriched by magnetic negative selection; naive cells were then positively selected on CD45RA, and the negative fraction formed the memory subset. After blood collection by leukapheresis, PBMCs were isolated using Ficoll-Histopaque density gradient centrifugation and then cryopreserved in the vapor phase of liquid nitrogen. Analytical flow cytometry was used to check the purity and quantity of each magnetically sorted T cell population. From each sorted fraction, genomic DNA was isolated and quantified by UV absorbance on a Nanodrop 2000c.

As concerns this clone: Its antigen is currently not known. No qualities accompany the bases; no much larger clone lies one base away.

Using the deep immunoSEQ assay, TCR CDR3 regions were amplified from genomic DNA by multiplex PCR. Extracted genomic DNA from each cell subset was spread evenly across all wells of several immunoSEQ 96-well plates, with each plate serving as a replicate. For sorted subsets, each replicate PCR was loaded with approximately 0.2 ug genomic DNA, equivalent to 30,000 or so T cell genomes. Purified libraries were measured with a Qubit 3.0 fluorometer, size-checked on a Bioanalyzer 2100, and measured again with the KAPA Library Quantification kit. A separate single-read 150-cycle Illumina NextSeq 550 flow cell was used to sequence each immunoSEQ 96-well plate. Per the original workflow: Because only junctional sequences without quality scores were contained in the immunoSEQ output, filtering matching that applied to full-length reads could not be performed. To assign V/J genes and CDR3, sequences were annotated against IMGT germline references using PyIR, a Python wrapper for IgBLAST v1.9. Any read was removed if the V/J assignment was weak (E-value above 1e-6), the CDR3 was missing, or the read contained stop codons, out-of-frame junctions, or ambiguous translated residues. V3J clonotypes were defined by identical inferred V gene, J gene, and CDR3 amino acid sequence. To compute the percentage overlap between repertoires, the number of shared unique clonotypes was divided by the size of the smaller repertoire. Repertoire richness was assessed with RTK rarefaction, the Chao1 estimator, and Recon v2.1 estimates of unobserved clonotypes. Generation probabilities were computed with OLGA for all TCRbeta clonotypes obtained by the gDNA method from a handful of donors. Not all clones reach the TCRdb copy of this immuneACCESS table, which keeps in-frame sequences only. Checked studies attribute under half of the gap to unresolved V genes and leave the rest unexplained. For V, J and clone size, that table is used; D and trimming come from the DNA. The sample records roughly 650,000 clones, more than 95% of which are singletons. The ten largest clonotypes hold 0.045% to 0.07% of the sample.

Sequencing was done on a sample of naive CD4+ T cells sorted from blood. The cell subset or site label corresponds to: CD45RA+ positively selected. This clonotype was sampled from a young woman in good health. This receptor chain uses TRBV6-1 and TRBJ1-5, with TRBD1 as a weak D call on 6 bases. The CDR3 here reads CASTLVGAGQPQHF. The base sequence is TGTGCCAGCACCCTAGTGGGGGCGGGTCAGCCCCAGCATTTT.